This is a list of T cell receptor beta chains from one sample in a study of T cell clonotyping in hematopoietic cell transplantation. The method was immunoSEQ multiplex PCR; TCRdb's version includes in-frame clones alone and lacks a portion of them. The sample consists of roughly 4,600 clones, roughly 92% of them appearing once. Sequencing used PBMCs, obtained 180 days after allogeneic stem cell transplant. These receptors all stem from a male patient over 55 who had an allogeneic stem cell transplant from a related donor, so the T cells may come from the graft donor. Some clones in this sample may be carry-over from other donors' samples. Both conserved end residues are part of each CDR3. Clone size, where shown, is once, few, many, or a class for clones that have expanded.

cdr3_aa clone_size v_call
CASSLQGNIQYF NA TRBV5-6
CASSIAGPENTEAFF NA TRBV19
CASSPNRVGTKRYTQYF NA TRBV14
CATWTGSYEQYF NA TRBV10-3
CASSPGQGNEKLFF NA TRBV11-3
CAIGGTGALAFF NA TRBV10-3
CAWRSGLSAFF NA TRBV30
CACGSSGNTIYF NA TRBV30
CASSPGFGRGGGANVLTF NA TRBV7-2
CASSPGQGNTIYF NA TRBV6-6
CASSPDSGGNTIYF NA TRBV7-9
CASSLPRPPYEQYF NA TRBV5-6
CASSWGRVADTQYF NA TRBV5-1
CASSLRPAADTQYF NA TRBV11-3
CASSTTGTEYHYEQYF NA TRBV2
CASSLGLFGSYEQYF NA TRBV5-1
CASSSKQVDQPQHF NA TRBV19
CASSQDGPSGGVGEQFF NA TRBV4-2
CASSLDGRPGGTEAFF NA TRBV11-3
CASSQELGGWAEAFF NA TRBV14
CASRASNSPLHF NA TRBV5-4
CASSETAYEQYF NA TRBV28
CASSPPSGRGAGANVLTF NA TRBV5-6
CASSLAGYDTQYF NA TRBV5-6
CASSLQGGQETQYF NA TRBV7-9
CASSSVGGETQYF NA TRBV7-2
CASSPDRGGTDTQYF NA TRBV5-1
CAWSGGGNTIYF NA TRBV30
CASLPLGGTNTEAFF once TRBV18
CAWSVLLRGTEAFF NA TRBV30
CASEDRRDIEAFF NA TRBV6-6
CSVRVAEAFF NA TRBV29-1
CASSLKDRGPGNTIYF NA TRBV7-9
CASSLDSPSPLHF NA TRBV5-4
CASSLTVGNTGELFF once TRBV5-1
CACKRGGLTYEQYF NA TRBV30
CASRHVLQGADTQYF NA TRBV11-2
CASSSPSADTRNEQFF NA TRBV7-9
CASSLIRGRTGELFF NA TRBV27
CAWSVASGQGDF NA TRBV30
CASSTHRSSGNTIYF NA TRBV6-5
CASSIVTSYNEQFF NA TRBV19
CASSLEGAVYEQYF once TRBV5-4
CASRATGNPPQHF NA TRBV19
CASSQDSYEQYF NA TRBV4-2
CASSYLPSTAYEQYF NA TRBV6-6
CASSSRDSTYSGNTIYF NA TRBV5-1
CASRVTGGRGTEAFF NA TRBV27
CASSEWGLAGIDEQYF once TRBV6-1
CASSRDQGTGELFF NA TRBV7-6
CASSWPAAETQYF NA TRBV5-6
CASSFRPDRHWEGNTIYF NA TRBV7-9
CASSQESPVWNTEAFF NA TRBV4-3
CASSQDYAGGSSGYTF NA TRBV14
CASSQVGNEQYF NA TRBV7-2